Listed below are T cell receptor beta chains from one sample, sequenced in a study of cytomegalovirus exposure and HLA in healthy donors. Assay: immunoSEQ multiplex PCR; the TCRdb copy retains only in-frame clones and omits some. The table lists about 200,000 clones. Sample: PBMCs. These receptor sequences come from a girl aged 2-10 years in good health and CMV-seropositive. Both conserved end residues are part of each CDR3. A D gene is named only where the DNA matches it firmly.

>TRBJ2-3|14|TRBV7-2|NA
CASSLEQGPDTQYF
TGTGCCAGCAGCTTAGAGCAGGGCCCCGATACGCAGTATTTT
>TRBJ1-2|13|TRBV9|NA
CASSVGSTGGYTF
TGTGCCAGCAGCGTAGGGTCAACGGGAGGCTACACCTTC
>TRBJ2-1|14|TRBV18|TRBD1
CASSPLGQYNEQFF
TGTGCCAGCTCACCGCTGGGACAGTACAATGAGCAGTTCTTC
>TRBJ2-1|15|TRBV27|TRBD2
CASSLGTRGNNEQFF
TGTGCCAGCAGTTTGGGGACTAGGGGCAACAATGAGCAGTTCTTC
>TRBJ2-7|13|TRBV7-9|NA
CASSLITGNEQYF
TGTGCCAGCAGCTTAATTACAGGAAACGAGCAGTACTTC
>TRBJ2-7|15|TRBV7-2|TRBD2
CASSGGLEQFYEQYF
TGTGCCAGCAGCGGGGGACTAGAGCAGTTCTACGAGCAGTACTTC
>TRBJ2-1|16|TRBV6-1|TRBD2
CASSEGFAGVTDEQFF
TGTGCCAGCAGTGAAGGTTTTGCGGGAGTTACGGATGAGCAGTTCTTC
>TRBJ2-1|17|TRBV7-2|NA
CASTTERGSSSYNEQFF
TGTGCCAGCACCACAGAACGTGGGTCCAGCTCCTACAATGAGCAGTTCTTC
>TRBJ1-1|12|TRBV28|NA
CASSHGGTEAFF
TGTGCCAGCAGCCACGGGGGCACTGAAGCTTTCTTT
>TRBJ1-4|16|TRBV19|NA
CASTDYTTGTNEKLFF
TGTGCCAGTACGGACTACACAACGGGGACTAATGAAAAACTGTTTTTT
>TRBJ2-7|16|TRBV11-2|NA
CASSLSEVVSGYEQYF
TGTGCCAGCAGCTTAAGTGAGGTGGTCTCCGGCTACGAGCAGTACTTC
>TRBJ2-7|15|TRBV7-9|TRBD2
CASSSKTSGIYEQYF
TGTGCCAGCAGCTCGAAGACTAGCGGGATCTACGAGCAGTACTTC
>TRBJ2-2|16|TRBV29-1|TRBD2
CSVEGEAGGSTGELFF
TGCAGCGTTGAGGGGGAGGCGGGAGGGAGTACCGGGGAGCTGTTTTTT
>TRBJ2-1|15|TRBV6-5|TRBD1
CASRFTGVSYNEQFF
TGTGCCAGCAGATTCACAGGGGTCTCCTACAATGAGCAGTTCTTC
>TRBJ1-5|15|TRBV6-1|TRBD1
CASSETMTGSQPQHF
TGTGCCAGCAGTGAAACGATGACAGGGAGCCAGCCCCAGCATTTT
>TRBJ1-2|13|TRBV27|NA
CASGGLINYGYTF
TGTGCCAGCGGGGGACTTATAAACTATGGCTACACCTTC
>TRBJ1-2|15|TRBV7-9|TRBD1
CASSPDRGGNYGYTF
TGTGCCAGCAGCCCAGACAGGGGGGGTAACTATGGCTACACCTTC